This T cell receptor beta chain was obtained from a study of shared clonotypes between healthy human individuals. Points from the study as a whole: For sorted subsets, rarefaction showed incomplete sequencing despite large depth. On the whole, naive subsets had larger estimated richness than memory subsets had.

About this clone: The target antigen is unknown.

Within Nashville, Tennessee resided all donors, each a Caucasian adult. Template for every sorted-subset replicate PCR totaled approximately 200 ng DNA, some 30,000 T cell genomes. Some clones are missing from TCRdb's copy, which holds only in-frame ones; the method was immunoSEQ multiplex PCR. Counted here are about 1.5 million clones, 95% to 99% occurring once; the ten biggest clones make up approximately 0.45%. Deletions cut 6 bases from V and 8 bases from J, with 16 bases between. The CDR3 spans 13 residues. CDR1 is MGHDK and CDR2 is SYGVNS in the germline V gene. Sequenced input: naive CD4+ T cells sorted from blood. Specified subset: CD45RA+ positively selected. The chain couples TRBV25-1 to TRBJ1-2, with D hard to call. The TCR comes from a man aged 30 to 45 in good health. The CDR3 reads CASRAGVLGGYTF. The DNA of the CDR3 is TGTGCCAGCAGGGCCGGGGTTCTAGGCGGCTACACCTTC.